This T cell receptor beta chain was found in a study of immunodeficiency (dated by TCRdb to the late 2010s). About the full investigation: Repertoire analysis was performed to search for VDJ recombination defects and oligoclonality. What the work shows at the level of the full study, not this receptor alone: Severe oligoclonality, judged by top-100 and total clonotype frequencies, was seen in patient CD8+ but not CD4+ T cells. V-J pairing and productive entropy in CD4+ T cells appeared similar in patients and controls. In the entropy comparisons of patients against healthy controls, patients were shown as n=3 (open circles), and an effect of thymic development was suggested only as a possibility.

A note on this clone: The antigen it binds to is not known. Base quality data are lacking; no much larger clone is found one base away.

Genomic DNA was extracted using the QIAamp DNA Blood Mini Kit and was submitted for immunoSEQ repertoire analysis. CDR3 regions were amplified by multiplex PCR from a standard quantity of genomic DNA template. The PCR products underwent sequencing on an Illumina platform. The authors' pipeline ran thus. Sequences were aligned to a reference, with V, D and J gene definitions taken from IMGT. To get rid of PCR and sequencing errors, closely related sequences were merged using a nearest-neighbor clustering algorithm. V, D and J usage in productive unique and total sequences was analyzed using ImmunoSEQ Analyzer tools and R version 3.6.1. TCRdb stores this immuneACCESS table with in-frame sequences only. Part of the clones is absent; in the studies checked, under half of the shortfall reflects unresolved V genes, and no reason is known for the rest. V and J calls plus clone size are reproduced from that table; the DNA served to infer D and trimming. The sample contains around 4,300 clones, approximately 89% of them found a single time. The ten largest clones represent over 3.5% of the sample.

Before TCR sequencing, CD3+CD4+ T cells were sorted out of fresh PBMCs. This receptor was identified in a human donor in good health. The material sequenced was CD4+ T cells from blood.

CDR3 protein: CASSLAGRGGYTF. The DNA is TGTGCCAGCAGCCTTGCAGGGAGGGGAGGCTACACCTTC. The rearranged chain carries TRBV3-1 (or the pseudogene TRBV3-2) and TRBJ1-2; the D gene is perhaps TRBD1, from 5 matching bases. Trimming at the junction amounts to 4 bases on V and 8 bases on J, and the germline ends lie 14 bases apart. The CDR3 runs 13 amino acids, cysteine and phenylalanine included. Only the CDR3 region is kept as DNA, spanning 39 bases read in frame from base 1. Based on the germline V gene (reference sequence), the CDR1 and CDR2 sequences are LGHDT and YNNKEL.